This entry lists 19 T cell receptor beta chains sequenced from one sample in a study of shared clonotypes between healthy human individuals. The table came from immunoSEQ multiplex PCR; TCRdb's copy has only in-frame clones and leaves some out. The data show roughly 700,000 clones, around two thirds seen once. The material sequenced was memory CD4+ T cells sorted from blood. Subset noted: CD45RA-negative fraction. Every receptor here comes from a woman aged 30 to 39 in good health.

The chain couples TRBV28 to TRBJ2-7; 8 nucleotides match TRBD1. The CDR3 runs 15 residues. Trimming removed 5 bases from V and 4 bases from J; junction bases left unmatched: 10. The germline V gene has CDR1 MDHEN and CDR2 SYDVKM. CDR3 sequence reads: CASSNTRQGKYEQYF. The CDR3 nucleotides read TGTGCCAGCAGTAACACGCGACAGGGGAAGTACGAGCAGTACTTC.

The chain uses TRBV5-1 and TRBJ1-2, with D perhaps matching TRBD1 (5 bases). The V gene lost 4 bases and the J gene lost 4 bases, with 20 bases spanning the gap. Germline CDR1 SGHRS, CDR2 YFSETQ. The CDR3 sequence is 16 residues long. The CDR3 loop reads CASSEGSQGVGYGYTF. The CDR3 nucleotides are TGCGCCAGCAGCGAGGGGTCCCAGGGAGTTGGCTATGGCTACACCTTC.

This chain connects TRBV9 to TRBJ2-5, with D perhaps TRBD1 (6 bases). V was cut by 3 bases and J by 5 bases, with 17 bases left in between. CDR1 SGDLS and CDR2 YYNGEE come from the germline V gene. CDR3 length: 15 residues. The CDR3 loop is CASSAGHSLGETQYF. DNA of the CDR3: TGTGCCAGCAGCGCGGGACATTCCCTTGGGGAGACCCAGTACTTC.

The rearrangement uses TRBV28 and TRBJ1-3; D is unresolved. This CDR3 contains 13 residues. Germline CDR1 is MDHEN and CDR2 is SYDVKM. Trimming removed 3 bases from V and 5 bases from J, with 8 bases in between. The CDR3 nucleotides are TGTGCCAGCAGTTTGCCGGGCCGAAACACCATATATTTT. It encodes CASSLPGRNTIYF.

The CDR3 bases are TGTGCCAGCAGCTTAGGGAGGCACAGATTGAACACTGAAGCTTTCTTT. Translating gives CASSLGRHRLNTEAFF. The chain joins TRBV7-2 to TRBJ1-1, with D hard to call. Per germline, CDR1 SGHTA and CDR2 FQGNSA. This CDR3 is built from 16 residues. V shed 1 base and J shed 0 bases, with 12 bases lying between them.

This chain connects TRBV5-6 to TRBJ1-1; no clear D gene. V was shortened by 2 bases and J by 1 base, with 12 bases between the two germline ends. CDR1 is SGHDT and CDR2 is YYEEEE in the germline V gene. The length of the CDR3 is 15 residues. CDR3 sequence: CASSFSRRGNTEAFF. CDR3 nucleotide sequence: TGTGCCAGCAGCTTTTCGCGACGGGGGAACACTGAAGCTTTCTTT. The complete variable domain, with remaining parts taken from reference TRBV5-6 and TRBJ1-1, reads DAGVTQSPTHLIKTRGQQVTLRCSPKSGHDTVSWYQQALGQGPQFIFQYYEEEERQRGNFPDRFSGHQFPNYSSELNVNALLLGDSALYLCASSFSRRGNTEAFFGQGTRLTVV.

The CDR3 loop reads CASSLDRTAHNEQFF. The CDR3 region has the DNA TGTGCCAGCAGTTTGGATAGAACGGCCCACAATGAGCAGTTCTTC. This sequence joins TRBV6-5 and TRBJ2-1; D gene uncertain. This CDR3 is 15 amino acids long. Trimming left V 4 bases short and J 5 bases short, with 15 bases between. CDR1 and CDR2 (germline): MNHEY, SVGAGI.

The V and J genes are TRBV5-1 and TRBJ1-4; D unresolved. Trimming removed 5 bases at V and 2 bases at J, with 7 bases between. This CDR3 has 13 amino acids. CDR1 SGHRS and CDR2 YFSETQ come from the germline V gene. The CDR3 sequence: CASRRQTNEKLFF. The CDR3 DNA reads TGCGCCAGCAGGCGGCAGACTAATGAAAAACTGTTTTTT.

The rearrangement links TRBV5-1 to TRBJ1-3; D not certain. V was trimmed by 6 bases and J by 0 bases, leaving 4 bases between them. Germline CDR1 reads SGHRS; CDR2 reads YFSETQ. This CDR3 has 12 amino acids. This chain's CDR3 is CASTDSGNTIYF. CDR3 DNA sequence: TGCGCCAGCACGGACTCTGGAAACACCATATATTTT.

This chain links TRBV11-3 with TRBJ2-1; maybe TRBD2 (5 bases). The CDR3 is 14 residues long. Germline V gene data show CDR1 as SGHNT and CDR2 as YENEEA. Trimming took 1 base from V and 4 from J, leaving 8 bases between them. CDR3 sequence reads: CASSLGGPYNEQFF. The CDR3 DNA is TGTGCCAGCAGCTTAGGCGGGCCATACAATGAGCAGTTCTTC.

J is TRBJ1-3 and V is TRBV7-6; the D is unclear. This CDR3 spans 14 amino acids. Trimming cost V 5 bases and J 7 bases, with 15 bases left between them. The germline V gene has CDR1 SGHVS and CDR2 FNYEAQ. The CDR3 spells CASSPDRVVNTIYF. The DNA for the CDR3 is TGTGCCAGCAGCCCTGATCGGGTAGTCAACACCATATATTTT.

J is TRBJ2-1 and V is TRBV1; the table's D call, TRBD2, has no DNA check behind it. TRBV1 is a listed pseudogene. CDR3 length: 17 residues. CDR3 nucleotides: TGCACCAGCAGCCTTCTGCTACTGACTAGATGCTACAATGAGCAGTTCTTC. This translates into CTSSLLLLTRCYNEQFF.

In this sample, this clone turned up once. V gene TRBV19 combines with J gene TRBJ1-4; the D gene is possibly TRBD1 (5 bases). The CDR3 loop spans 16 amino acids. Germline V lookup: CDR1 LNHDA, CDR2 SQIVND (reference sequence). Trimming left V 0 bases short and J 4 bases short, with 12 bases between. The CDR3 DNA reads TGTGCCAGTAGTATAGAAACGAGGGGAATTAATGAAAAACTGTTTTTT. It specifies CASSIETRGINEKLFF.

This clone was counted only a few times. V and J are TRBV20-1 and TRBJ2-1; D not certain. The V gene lost 5 bases and the J gene lost 4 bases, with 6 bases spanning the gap. The CDR3 is made up of 11 amino acids. CDR1 and CDR2 (germline): DFQATT, SNEGSKA (reference sequence). CDR3 region: CSALQYNEQFF. As DNA, the CDR3 is TGCAGTGCTCTCCAATACAATGAGCAGTTCTTC.

The V gene is TRBV19, the J gene TRBJ2-5, with TRBD1 matching over 10 bases. Per germline, CDR1 LNHDA and CDR2 SQIVND (reference sequence). Germline trimming cut 3 bases from V and 4 bases from J; bases unmatched to any gene: 11. The length of the CDR3 is 17 residues. CDR3 nucleotide sequence: TGTGCCAGTAGTATCAGACCGGACAGGGGGACGTCAGAGACCCAGTACTTC. Translation: CASSIRPDRGTSETQYF.

The chain combines TRBV10-3 with TRBJ2-3; D not certain. V lost 2 bases, J lost 1 base, and 10 bases lay in between. CDR3 length: 15 amino acids. Germline lookup yields CDR1 ENHRY and CDR2 SYGVKD. CDR3 amino acids: CAISERADGTDTQYF. The CDR3 nucleotides read TGTGCCATCAGTGAGCGGGCAGACGGCACAGATACGCAGTATTTT.

This rearrangement joins TRBV5-1 to TRBJ2-5, with D tentatively TRBD1 (6 bases). The J call may be wrong; the DNA end is better matched by TRBJ2-7. Germline CDR1 reads SGHRS; CDR2 reads YFSETQ. The CDR3 loop spans 14 amino acids. For the CDR3, the DNA is TGCGCCAGCAGCTCAGCTGACAGGCCCTACGAGCAGTACTTC. Its protein is CASSSADRPYEQYF.

This clone was detected only a few times. The sample has other DNA sequences that encode this CDR3 too. This rearrangement joins TRBV2 to TRBJ2-7; D unresolved. CDR1 and CDR2 from the germline V gene are SNHLY and FYNNEI. Trimming pared 3 bases from V and 4 bases from J, leaving 4 bases between. The CDR3 consists of 11 residues. DNA for the CDR3: TGTGCCAGCAGTGACCCATACGAGCAGTACTTC. Translated, it gives CASSDPYEQYF.

The rearrangement joins TRBV19 to TRBJ2-7; 8 nucleotides line up with TRBD1. The germline CDR1 and CDR2 sequences are LNHDA and SQIVND (reference sequence). The V segment lost 3 bases and the J segment 6 bases; nucleotides outside the gene matches: 7. CDR3 length equals 14 residues. The CDR3 is CASSITDRGSEQYF. CDR3 coding DNA: TGTGCCAGTAGTATTACCGACAGGGGTTCCGAGCAGTACTTC.